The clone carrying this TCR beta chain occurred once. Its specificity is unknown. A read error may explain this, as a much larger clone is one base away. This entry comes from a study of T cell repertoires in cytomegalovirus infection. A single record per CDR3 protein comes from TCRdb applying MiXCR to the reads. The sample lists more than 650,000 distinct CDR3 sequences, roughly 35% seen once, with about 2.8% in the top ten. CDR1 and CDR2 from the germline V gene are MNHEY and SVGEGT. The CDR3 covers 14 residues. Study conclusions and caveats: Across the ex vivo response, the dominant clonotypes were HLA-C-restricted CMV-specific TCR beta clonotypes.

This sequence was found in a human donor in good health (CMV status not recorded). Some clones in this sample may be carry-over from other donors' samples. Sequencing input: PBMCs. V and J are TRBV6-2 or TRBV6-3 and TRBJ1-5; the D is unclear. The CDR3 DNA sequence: TGTTCCAGCAGTTACAGTGCTAGCAATCAGCCCCAGCATTTT. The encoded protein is CSSSYSASNQPQHF.